These 8 T cell receptor beta chains share one sample of origin, sequenced in a study of breast tumors, draining lymph nodes, adjacent tissues. TCRdb redid the calling of the multiplex PCR reads with MiXCR, one entry per CDR3 protein. The sample carries roughly 260,000 distinct CDR3 sequences, under 35% recorded once. The lymph nodes were axillary draining lymph nodes from breast cancer patients. The source material was axillary lymph node tissue. The receptors stem from a female donor with breast cancer. Some clones in this sample may be carry-over from other donors' samples.

Regarding this clonotype: The missing conserved phenylalanine or tryptophan at the end of this CDR3 makes a read error likely. The J gene is TRBJ1-2, the V gene TRBV20-1; the D gene is possibly TRBD1 (6 bases). This CDR3 comprises 15 residues. CDR1 and CDR2 from the germline V gene are DFQATT and SNEGSKA (reference sequence). The CDR3 reads CGAPMGADRNYGYTL. As DNA, the CDR3 is TGCGGTGCTCCGATGGGGGCAGACCGAAACTATGGCTACACCCTC.

This clonotype was seen many times. Written as DNA, the CDR3 is TGTGCCAGCAGCCTACGGGGAGGGGGCGCGGCGACGCAGTATTTT. As protein: CASSLRGGGAATQYF. V and J are TRBV7-9 and TRBJ2-3, with D tentatively TRBD1 or TRBD2 (7 bases each). Trimming removed 5 bases at V and 9 bases at J, with 21 bases between. The CDR3 length is 15 residues. CDR1 SEHNR and CDR2 FQNEAQ come from the germline V gene (reference sequence).

The table lists this clonotype with many counts. DNA of the CDR3: TGTGCCATCAGTGACCCGACAGGGGCCCAGAACGGCTACACCTTC. Translation: CAISDPTGAQNGYTF. V usage is TRBV10-3 and J usage is TRBJ1-2, with 8 bases identical to TRBD1. After removal of 3 bases from V and 8 bases from J, the junction contained 11 bases not matched to a gene. Germline V CDR1 and CDR2: ENHRY, SYGVKD. The CDR3 covers 15 residues.

This clonotype was seen repeatedly, ten times or more. This chain links TRBV10-3 with TRBJ2-3; 7 nucleotides line up with TRBD2. The germline V gene encodes CDR1 ENHRY and CDR2 SYGVKD. CDR3 length: 17 amino acids. The junction had 11 bases not matched to a gene; V was cut back by 4 bases and J by 1 base. The CDR3 DNA sequence: TGTGCCATCAGTGCGAAGGGACTATCCTCTGGCACAGATACGCAGTATTTT. This sequence encodes CAISAKGLSSGTDTQYF.

Comments on this clonotype: The junction shows a germline mismatch at one end, possibly a read error. The CDR3 DNA sequence: TGTGCCGGCAGCTTACACCGGGAGACCCAGTGCTTC. This sequence encodes CAGSLHRETQCF. This chain uses TRBV7-9 with TRBJ2-5; tentatively, D is TRBD2 (6 bases). The germline V gene encodes CDR1 SEHNR and CDR2 FQNEAQ (reference sequence). There are 12 residues in the CDR3.

This clonotype has just a few counts. The junction departs from the called germline gene at one end, perhaps through a read error. CDR3 protein: CASSRPGRRETQSF. CDR3 in DNA: TGTGCCAGCAGCCGCCCGGGACGGCGAGAGACCCAGTCCTTC. The chain joins TRBV14 to TRBJ2-5; D may be TRBD1 or TRBD2 (5 bases each). The CDR3 loop spans 14 amino acids. The germline gives CDR1 SGHDN, CDR2 FVKESK.

Remarks on this clonotype: The CDR3 ends on some other residue instead of the conserved phenylalanine or tryptophan, so this is likely a read error. Because the CDR3's place on the DNA is in doubt, the DNA is left out and the CDR3 is given as listed by TCRdb. The chain uses TRBV24-1 and TRBJ2-5; the D call TRBD1 from the table was never checked on the DNA. Inclusive of both ends, the CDR3 amounts to 11 amino acids. Germline V gene data show CDR1 as KGHDR and CDR2 as SFDVKD. The chain's CDR3 is CATSDHRGSSG.

This rearrangement joins TRBV6-1 to TRBJ1-2; 11 bases are a match to TRBD1. Trimming cost V 7 bases and J 2 bases; bases outside gene matches: 6. Germline lookup yields CDR1 MNHNS and CDR2 SASEGT. This CDR3 comprises 15 residues. The CDR3 here is CASTHGQGANYGYTF. The CDR3 DNA follows: TGTGCCAGCACCCACGGACAGGGGGCGAACTATGGCTACACCTTC.